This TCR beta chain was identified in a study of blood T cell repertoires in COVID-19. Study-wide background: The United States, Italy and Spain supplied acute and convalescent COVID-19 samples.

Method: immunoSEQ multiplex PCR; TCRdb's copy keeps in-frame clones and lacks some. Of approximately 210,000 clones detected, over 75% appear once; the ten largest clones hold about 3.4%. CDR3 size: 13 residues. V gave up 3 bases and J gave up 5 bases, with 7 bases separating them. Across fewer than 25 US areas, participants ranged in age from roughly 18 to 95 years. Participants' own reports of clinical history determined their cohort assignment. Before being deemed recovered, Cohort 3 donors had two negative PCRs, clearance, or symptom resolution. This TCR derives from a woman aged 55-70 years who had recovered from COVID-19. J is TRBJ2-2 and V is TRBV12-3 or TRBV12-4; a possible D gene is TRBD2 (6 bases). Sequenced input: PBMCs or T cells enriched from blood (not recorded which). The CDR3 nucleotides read TGTGCCAGCAGTTTGGAGGGAACCGGGGAGCTGTTTTTT. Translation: CASSLEGTGELFF.